The clone carrying this T cell receptor (beta chain) was recorded many times. What it binds is unknown. The V and J ends lost 8 bases and 3 bases, in that order; junction bases with no gene match: 16. The CDR3 extends over 19 amino acids. CDR1 is MNHEY, CDR2 SVGEGT, per germline. These data belong to a study of T cells in Graves' hyperthyroidism and ophthalmopathy. Background on the study: Upon initial diagnosis and before any treatment, peripheral blood was collected.

Amplification of TCR beta CDR3 regions was performed using RNA transcripts as template. The primer set for the first-round RT-PCR of the TCR CDR3 was HTBI. MiXCR was run by TCRdb on the multiplex PCR reads, yielding one entry per CDR3 protein. The sample has approximately 400,000 distinct CDR3 sequences, about 18% seen once. Overall study findings and caveats: Most clonotypes expanded in the thyroid (above 0.001) were also present in blood. Stable hyperthyroidism was separated from ophthalmopathy by a model based on 13 V-J features.

In making diagnoses, clinical symptoms, serum thyroxine and TRAb, thyroid ultrasound and orbital computed tomography were all used. The sequencing input was blood. This receptor was identified in a woman aged 18-29 years with Graves' hyperthyroidism. The gene calls are TRBV6-2 or TRBV6-3 and TRBJ2-2; 12 bases fit TRBD1. The CDR3 region has the DNA TGTGCCAGCGGGGTCTCAGGGACAGGGGGCTTTTTGGACACCGGGGAGCTGTTTTTT. It is translated as CASGVSGTGGFLDTGELFF.